This T cell receptor beta chain was observed in a study of cytomegalovirus exposure and HLA in healthy donors. General observations from the study: By HLA locus, TCR association rates varied in a later analysis, with DRB1 showing the most and HLA-C the fewest. The analysis excluded some indistinguishable V segments, including TRBV6-2 and TRBV6-3. Clonal expansion, a later analysis showed, was greater in HLA-associated TCR beta chains than in equally common others.

Healthy donors of bone marrow made up the group. The study ran its PCR with 60 Vbeta and 13 Jbeta primers. Here immunoSEQ multiplex PCR was the method, and the copy in TCRdb shows in-frame clones only, minus some. The sample carries 130,000 or so clones, under 10% recorded once. On this clone itself: As yet, its antigen is unknown.

V was pared by 3 bases and J by 4 bases, with 12 bases between. The CDR3 loop spans 14 amino acids. Germline V gene sequence: CDR1 SNHLY, CDR2 FYNNEI. This sequence originates from a woman in her thirties or forties in good health and CMV-seropositive. Sequenced input: PBMCs. The chain combines TRBV2 with TRBJ1-1, with D unclear. Here the CDR3 DNA reads TGTGCCAGCAGTGAGTCACTATCGGCCACTGAAGCTTTCTTT. This encodes CASSESLSATEAFF.